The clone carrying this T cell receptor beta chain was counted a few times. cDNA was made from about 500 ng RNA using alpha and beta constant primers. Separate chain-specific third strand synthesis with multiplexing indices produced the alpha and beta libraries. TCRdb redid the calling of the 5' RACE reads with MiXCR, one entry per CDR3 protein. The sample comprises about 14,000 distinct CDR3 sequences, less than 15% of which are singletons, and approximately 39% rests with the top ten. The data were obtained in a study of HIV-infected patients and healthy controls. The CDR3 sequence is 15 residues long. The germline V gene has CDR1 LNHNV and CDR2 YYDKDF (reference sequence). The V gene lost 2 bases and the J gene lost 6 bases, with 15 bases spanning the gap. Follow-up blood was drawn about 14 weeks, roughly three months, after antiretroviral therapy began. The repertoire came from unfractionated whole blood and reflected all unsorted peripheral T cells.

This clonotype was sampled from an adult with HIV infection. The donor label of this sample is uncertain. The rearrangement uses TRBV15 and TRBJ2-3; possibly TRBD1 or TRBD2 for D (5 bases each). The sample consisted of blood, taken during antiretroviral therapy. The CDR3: CATSRRDGDVDTQYF. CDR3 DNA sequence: TGTGCCACCAGCAGACGGGACGGAGACGTGGATACGCAGTATTTT. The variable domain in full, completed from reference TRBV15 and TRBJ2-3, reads DAMVIQNPRYQVTQFGKPVTLSCSQTLNHNVMYWYQQKSSQAPKLLFHYYDKDFNNEADTPDNFQSRRPNTSFCFLDIRSPGLGDTAMYLCATSRRDGDVDTQYFGPGTRLTVL.